The rows below give T cell receptor beta chains drawn from one sample of a study of cytomegalovirus exposure and HLA in healthy donors. Using immunoSEQ multiplex PCR, the repertoire was profiled, and TCRdb retains in-frame clones only, with some absent. Of more than 150,000 clones listed, 80% to 90% are singletons. Specimen: PBMCs. Receptors originate from a man younger than 35 in good health and CMV-seropositive. Each CDR3 is given with its conserved first and last residue. Fields, in order: V gene, D gene, CDR3 protein. D genes are given only for firm matches.

>TRBV6-6|TRBD2
CASAPLLAVYNEQFF
>TRBV5-1|-
CASSLLTENVDLFYEQYF
>TRBV2|-
CASSKQGGTDTQYF
>TRBV19|TRBD1
CASSPRDRGWEETQYF
>TRBV30|TRBD1
CAWSVASGQGRMPQHF
>TRBV6-5|-
CASSYAPSSYEQYF
>TRBV5-4|-
CASSHSETGELFF
>TRBV6-1|-
CASSEARGGREAFF
>TRBV18|TRBD1
CASSPNPGTGGGEQYF
>TRBV5-1|TRBD1
CASRGDRQNEKLFF
>TRBV4-1|TRBD1
CASSRQGANQPQHF
>TRBV9|-
CASGPPGYEKLFF
>TRBV19|TRBD1
CASSVTGGNTEAFF
>TRBV6-6|-
CASSYSGRAGGGYTF
>TRBV10-3|TRBD2
CAITPGLAGGNEQFF
>TRBV4-1|TRBD1
CASSQPGQGKGYGYTF
>TRBV6-1|TRBD2
CASPKGGSLVEQYF
>TRBV7-9|TRBD1
CASSLVGTAYGYTF